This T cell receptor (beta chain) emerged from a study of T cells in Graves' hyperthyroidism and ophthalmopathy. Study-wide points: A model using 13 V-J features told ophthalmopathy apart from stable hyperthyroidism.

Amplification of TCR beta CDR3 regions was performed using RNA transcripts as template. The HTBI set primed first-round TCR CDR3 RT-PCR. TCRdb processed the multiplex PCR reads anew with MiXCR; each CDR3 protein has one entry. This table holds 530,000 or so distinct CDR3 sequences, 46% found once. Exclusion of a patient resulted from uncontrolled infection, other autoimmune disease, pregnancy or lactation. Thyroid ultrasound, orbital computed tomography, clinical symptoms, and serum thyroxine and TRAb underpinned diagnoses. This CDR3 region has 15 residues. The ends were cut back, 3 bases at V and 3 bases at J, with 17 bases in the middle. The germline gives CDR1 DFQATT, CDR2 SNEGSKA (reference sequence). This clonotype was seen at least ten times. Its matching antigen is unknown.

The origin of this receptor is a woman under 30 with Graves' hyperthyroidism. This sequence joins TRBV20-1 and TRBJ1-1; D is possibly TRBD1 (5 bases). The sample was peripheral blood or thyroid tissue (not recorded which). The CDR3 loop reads CSARHSEVGDTEAFF. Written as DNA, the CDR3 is TGCAGTGCTAGGCATTCCGAGGTGGGGGACACTGAAGCTTTCTTT.